This TCR beta chain was recorded in a study of blood T cell repertoires in COVID-19. Sequencing was performed with immunoSEQ multiplex PCR; in TCRdb, only in-frame clones are kept and a portion is missing. Among roughly 150,000 clones listed, around four fifths were seen once. CDR1 and CDR2 from the germline V gene are MDHEN and SYDVKM. Trimming cost V 6 bases and J 3 bases, with 15 bases left between them. The CDR3 spans 16 residues. This clonotype was obtained from a woman aged 45-65 years who had recovered from COVID-19. Sequencing input: PBMCs or T cells enriched from blood (not recorded which). The V call is TRBV28, the J call TRBJ1-6; D might be TRBD1 (5 bases). The CDR3 sequence: CASRLYGASYNSPLHF. CDR3 DNA: TGTGCCAGCAGGCTATATGGGGCAAGCTATAATTCACCCCTCCACTTT.